The 29 T cell receptor beta chains reported below all come from one sample, sequenced in a study of OX40 agonist ivuxolimab in advanced cancers. The table came from immunoSEQ multiplex PCR; TCRdb's copy has only in-frame clones and leaves some out. The profile shows 80,000 or so clones, over 85% of them singletons. This specimen was CD4+ or CD8+ T cells sorted from blood, taken in a trial of the OX40 agonist ivuxolimab. The receptors derive from an adult with an advanced solid tumor such as melanoma, head and neck, liver or kidney cancer.

This chain joins TRBV30 and TRBJ1-3; no clear D. Trimming removed 6 bases at V and 3 bases at J, with 6 bases between. The CDR3 runs 11 residues. CDR1 and CDR2 (germline): GTSNPN, SVGIG (reference sequence). The chain's CDR3 is CACYSGNTIYF. Written as DNA, the CDR3 is TGTGCCTGTTACAGTGGAAACACCATATATTTT. Complete variable domain (other parts from reference TRBV30 and TRBJ1-3): SQTIHQWPATLVQPVGSPLSLECTVEGTSNPNLYWYRQAAGRGLQLLFYSVGIGQISSEVPQNLSASRPQDRQFILSSKKLLLSDSGFYLCACYSGNTIYFGEGSWLTVV.

The chain employs TRBV18 and TRBJ2-7; no clear D gene. CDR1 is KGHSH, CDR2 LQKENI, per germline. V was trimmed by 2 bases and J by 0 bases, leaving 5 bases between them. The CDR3 totals 13 residues. The CDR3 here is CASSPSSSYEQYF. The CDR3 DNA reads TGTGCCAGCTCACCATCGAGCTCCTACGAGCAGTACTTC.

J is TRBJ1-1 and V is TRBV18; possible D gene TRBD1, 6 bases. CDR3 length: 16 amino acids. Per the germline V gene, CDR1 is KGHSH and CDR2 is LQKENI. V lost 0 bases and J 0 bases, leaving 11 bases between the germline ends. CDR3 protein: CASSPPVGGMNTEAFF. In DNA, the CDR3 is TGTGCCAGCTCACCACCGGTTGGGGGCATGAACACTGAAGCTTTCTTT.

This clone was seen only once. The genes are TRBV11-3 and TRBJ1-6, with a possible D match to TRBD1 (5 bases). Trimming removed 1 base from V and 7 bases from J, with 20 bases in between. Germline CDR1 SGHNT, CDR2 YENEEA. The CDR3 is 18 amino acids. The CDR3 protein is CASSLALRRGAWNSPLHF. For the CDR3, the DNA is TGTGCCAGCAGCTTAGCCCTGAGACGGGGCGCTTGGAATTCACCCCTCCACTTT.

The DNA for the CDR3 is TGTGCCAGCATTCCCCATCTTGACCAGCCCCAGCATTTT. Its protein product is CASIPHLDQPQHF. V is TRBV2 and J is TRBJ1-5; no clear D. From germline, CDR1 is SNHLY and CDR2 FYNNEI. There are 13 residues in the CDR3. Trimming left V 7 bases short and J 7 bases short, with 14 bases between. The complete variable domain, with remaining parts taken from reference TRBV2 and TRBJ1-5, reads EPEVTQTPSHQVTQMGQEVILRCVPISNHLYFYWYRQILGQKVEFLVSFYNNEISEKSEIFDDQFSVERPDGSNFTLKIRSTKLEDSAMYFCASIPHLDQPQHFGDGTRLSIL.

The V call is TRBV5-4, the J call TRBJ2-7; D possibly corresponds to TRBD1 (6 bases). This CDR3 comprises 14 residues. Germline CDR1 SGHNT, CDR2 YYREEE (reference sequence). V was shortened by 4 bases and J by 4 bases, with 15 bases between the two germline ends. The CDR3 loop reads CASSSQNTGYEQYF. The CDR3 nucleotides are TGTGCCAGCAGCAGCCAAAATACAGGGTACGAGCAGTACTTC.

The V call is TRBV5-5, the J call TRBJ1-2; D is unresolved. The CDR3 contains 14 residues. V dropped 0 bases and J dropped 5 bases, with 11 bases sitting between them. The germline V gene encodes CDR1 SGHKS and CDR2 YYEKEE (reference sequence). Written as DNA, the CDR3 is TGTGCCAGCAGCTTGGTGGCTGGGCCGTATGGCTACACCTTC. Translating it yields CASSLVAGPYGYTF.

The rearrangement uses TRBV28 and TRBJ2-1, with 9 bases that match TRBD2. The CDR3 totals 15 residues. V lost 2 bases to trimming and J lost 3 bases; unmatched junction nucleotides: 2. The germline V gene encodes CDR1 MDHEN and CDR2 SYDVKM. CDR3 DNA sequence: TGTGCCAGCAGTTTACCGACTAGCGGCTACAATGAGCAGTTCTTC. It codes for CASSLPTSGYNEQFF.

This chain uses TRBV5-4 with TRBJ1-6, with 7 positions matching TRBD1. The ends lost 4 bases at V and 6 bases at J; junction bases unmatched: 4. Looked up from germline, CDR1 is SGHNT and CDR2 is YYREEE (reference sequence). This CDR3 is 14 amino acids long. For the CDR3, the DNA is TGTGCCAGCAGCCATGACAGGGTTAATTCACCCCTCCACTTT. This encodes CASSHDRVNSPLHF.

The chain recombines TRBV27 with TRBJ2-1, with 10 nucleotides matching TRBD2. V shed 3 bases, J shed 8 bases, and the junction held 10 bases outside the gene matches. This CDR3 region has 16 residues. CDR1 and CDR2 (germline): MNHEY, SMNVEV (reference sequence). The CDR3: CASSFHLAGVVDEQFF. The CDR3 nucleotides read TGTGCCAGCAGTTTTCACCTAGCGGGAGTGGTCGATGAGCAGTTCTTC.

V is TRBV28 and J is TRBJ2-7; 8 nucleotides align to TRBD1. The CDR3 contains 15 residues. V was clipped by 10 bases and J by 9 bases; unmatched bases: 20. The germline gives CDR1 MDHEN, CDR2 SYDVKM. In DNA form, the CDR3 reads TGTGCCACCCGTCAGTCCGGAGGACAGGGTTTGGGGCAGTACTTC. Its protein product is CATRQSGGQGLGQYF.

The chain has TRBV15 and TRBJ1-2; 12 bases line up with TRBD1. The CDR3 has 15 amino acids. CDR1 and CDR2 from the germline V gene are LNHNV and YYDKDF (reference sequence). With 5 bases clipped from V and 7 bases from J, the junction kept 8 bases outside the gene matches. In DNA form, the CDR3 reads TGTGCCACCAGCGCCCGGGACAGGGGGCTAAGTGGCTACACCTTC. Its translation is CATSARDRGLSGYTF. Full variable domain (missing parts from reference TRBV15 and TRBJ1-2): DAMVIQNPRYQVTQFGKPVTLSCSQTLNHNVMYWYQQKSSQAPKLLFHYYDKDFNNEADTPDNFQSRRPNTSFCFLDIRSPGLGDTAMYLCATSARDRGLSGYTFGSGTRLTVV.

The CDR3 sequence: CASSPRGTYNEQFF. CDR3 sequence (DNA): TGTGCCAGCAGCCCCAGAGGGACCTACAATGAGCAGTTCTTC. J is TRBJ2-1 and V is TRBV7-2; D is perhaps TRBD2 (5 bases). CDR1 SGHTA and CDR2 FQGNSA come from the germline V gene. The CDR3 loop spans 14 amino acids. Trimming pared 5 bases from V and 2 bases from J, leaving 10 bases between.

This clone has just one count. The chain combines TRBV14 with TRBJ1-2, with D uncertain. There are 13 residues in the CDR3. The germline V gene encodes CDR1 SGHDN and CDR2 FVKESK. Trimming removed 3 bases at V and 5 bases at J, with 10 bases between. This CDR3 reads CASSHGDFYGYTF. CDR3 nucleotide sequence: TGTGCCAGCAGCCACGGGGATTTTTATGGCTACACCTTC.

The genes are TRBV14 and TRBJ2-7; 7 bases agree with TRBD1. V gave up 4 bases and J gave up 9 bases; unmatched junction bases: 15. The germline V gene encodes CDR1 SGHDN and CDR2 FVKESK. The CDR3 totals 15 residues. The chain's CDR3 is CASSRNDRAFRGQYF. DNA of the CDR3: TGTGCCAGCAGCCGAAATGACAGGGCCTTTCGTGGGCAGTACTTC.

The gene calls are TRBV10-3 and TRBJ2-6; tentatively, D is TRBD1 (5 bases). V was cut by 11 bases and J by 1 base, with 15 bases left in between. This CDR3 has 15 amino acids. Germline CDR1 reads ENHRY; CDR2 reads SYGVKD. The CDR3 protein is CASTGTLSGANVLTF. CDR3 bases: TGTGCCTCTACAGGTACCCTTTCTGGGGCCAACGTCCTGACTTTC.

V and J are TRBV5-1 and TRBJ1-6; D is undetermined. Germline assignment: CDR1 SGHRS and CDR2 YFSETQ. CDR3 length: 17 amino acids. Trimming stripped 4 bases from V and 0 bases from J, with 14 bases between. DNA for the CDR3: TGCGCCAGCAGCCCAAGAACAGCTAGCTCCTATAATTCACCCCTCCACTTT. Its translation is CASSPRTASSYNSPLHF.

The rearrangement joins TRBV5-6 to TRBJ2-3; 9 bases are shared with TRBD1. This CDR3 spans 16 amino acids. Germline CDR1 and CDR2: SGHDT and YYEEEE. With 4 bases clipped from V and 2 bases from J, the junction kept 8 bases outside the gene matches. This CDR3 is CASSRDRAAYTDTQYF. As DNA, the CDR3 is TGTGCCAGCAGCAGGGACAGGGCCGCTTACACAGATACGCAGTATTTT.

The CDR3 DNA sequence: TGCGCCAGCAGCTTGGAGGCAGGGGGTCCCTACGAGCAGTACTTC. This sequence encodes CASSLEAGGPYEQYF. The J gene is TRBJ2-7, the V gene TRBV5-1; 7 positions agree with TRBD1. V was clipped by 0 bases and J by 2 bases; unmatched bases: 5. Germline loops: CDR1 SGHRS, CDR2 YFSETQ. CDR3 length equals 15 residues.

The V and J genes are TRBV6-1 and TRBJ2-7; 10 positions match TRBD2. The CDR3 loop spans 18 amino acids. Germline V gives CDR1 MNHNS, CDR2 SASEGT. V was pared by 2 bases and J by 5 bases, with 15 bases of the junction left unmatched. CDR3 loop: CASSELERGGPEGDEQYF. The CDR3 coding sequence is TGTGCCAGCAGTGAACTCGAGCGGGGGGGCCCGGAGGGCGACGAGCAGTACTTC.

The chain recombines TRBV27 with TRBJ2-7; D gene unclear. From germline, CDR1 is MNHEY and CDR2 SMNVEV (reference sequence). The CDR3 covers 13 residues. Trimming removed 0 bases from V and 2 bases from J, with 5 bases in between. Here the CDR3 DNA reads TGTGCCAGCAGTTTATCGAGGACCTACGAGCAGTACTTC. Translation gives CASSLSRTYEQYF.

This clone was picked up one time. The gene calls are TRBV5-1 and TRBJ1-2; 12 bases agree with TRBD1. Germline V gives CDR1 SGHRS, CDR2 YFSETQ. The CDR3 runs 16 residues. Losses at the gene ends were 4 bases for V and 4 bases for J; bases not matched to a gene: 8. In DNA form, the CDR3 reads TGCGCCAGCAGCACGGGGACAGGGGGCGTCATCTATGGCTACACCTTC. Amino acid sequence: CASSTGTGGVIYGYTF. The complete variable domain, with remaining parts taken from reference TRBV5-1 and TRBJ1-2, reads KAGVTQTPRYLIKTRGQQVTLSCSPISGHRSVSWYQQTPGQGLQFLFEYFSETQRNKGNFPGRFSGRQFSNSRSEMNVSTLELGDSALYLCASSTGTGGVIYGYTFGSGTRLTVV.

The chain uses TRBV19 and TRBJ2-5, with TRBD1 identical over 7 bases. The J call may be wrong; the DNA end is better matched by TRBJ2-7. The V gene's germline CDR1 is LNHDA and CDR2 SQIVND (reference sequence). The CDR3 totals 16 residues. The CDR3 spells CASSTRQGWGLYEQYF. The CDR3 DNA reads TGTGCCAGTAGTACACGACAGGGCTGGGGCCTATACGAGCAGTACTTC.

This clone has just one count. The CDR3 region has the DNA TGTGCCTGGAGTGTACAGGGGGGGGACATTCAGTACTTC. Translating gives CAWSVQGGDIQYF. The gene calls are TRBV30 and TRBJ2-4; TRBD1 might be the D (8 bases). This CDR3 is built from 13 residues. V lost 0 bases and J lost 8, with 11 bases in between. Germline CDR1 and CDR2: GTSNPN and SVGIG (reference sequence).

This clone was observed a handful of times. The gene calls are TRBV6-5 and TRBJ1-1; D remains ambiguous. V was clipped by 5 bases and J by 6 bases, with 10 bases between them. CDR1 is MNHEY and CDR2 is SVGAGI in the germline V gene. The CDR3 extends over 12 amino acids. CDR3 sequence: CASSRGRAEAFF. For the CDR3, the DNA is TGTGCCAGCAGTCGAGGGCGGGCTGAAGCTTTCTTT.

This chain connects TRBV6-5 to TRBJ2-7; TRBD2 matches 12 bases. The CDR3 runs 15 residues. V gave up 2 bases and J gave up 12 bases; unmatched junction bases: 11. The V gene's germline CDR1 is MNHEY and CDR2 SVGAGI. DNA of the CDR3: TGTGCCAGCAGTTACGTGCGAGCGACTAGCGGGGGCTTGTACTTC. Encoded protein: CASSYVRATSGGLYF.

This clone was seen more than once but under ten times. This sequence joins TRBV30 and TRBJ1-5, with 7 bases that match TRBD1. The CDR3 is made up of 13 amino acids. Germline loops: CDR1 GTSNPN, CDR2 SVGIG (reference sequence). Germline trimming cut 2 bases from V and 7 bases from J; bases unmatched to any gene: 5. This CDR3 reads CAWSRQGGQPQHF. The CDR3 DNA is TGTGCCTGGAGTAGACAGGGCGGGCAGCCCCAGCATTTT. The full variable domain, with the rest looked up from reference TRBV30 and TRBJ1-5, is SQTIHQWPATLVQPVGSPLSLECTVEGTSNPNLYWYRQAAGRGLQLLFYSVGIGQISSEVPQNLSASRPQDRQFILSSKKLLLSDSGFYLCAWSRQGGQPQHFGDGTRLSIL.

This rearrangement joins TRBV6-6 to TRBJ1-1, with TRBD1 matching over 10 bases. This CDR3 contains 15 residues. The germline gives CDR1 MNHNY, CDR2 SVGAGI (reference sequence). J lost 1 base, V lost 6 bases, and 5 bases had no gene match. The CDR3, as DNA: TGTGCCAGCAGCTGGGGACAGGGGCCGAACACTGAAGCTTTCTTT. Protein sequence: CASSWGQGPNTEAFF.

V gene TRBV7-2 combines with J gene TRBJ2-5; no definite D call. Trimming shortened V by 5 bases and J by 2 bases, and 6 bases separated the two germline ends. The CDR3 has 12 amino acids. The germline V gene has CDR1 SGHTA and CDR2 FQGNSA. This chain's CDR3 is CASSPPQETQYF. CDR3 in DNA: TGTGCCAGCAGCCCCCCGCAAGAGACCCAGTACTTC.